A selection of T cell receptor beta chains follows, all from one sample in a study of blood T cell repertoires in COVID-19. Some clones are missing from TCRdb's copy, which holds only in-frame ones; the method was immunoSEQ multiplex PCR. The table lists about 310,000 clones, around 87% of them singletons. The sequenced sample consisted of peripheral blood. These receptor sequences come from a woman aged 40 to 49 with COVID-19, enrolled during active disease. Both conserved end residues are part of each CDR3. A D gene is named only where the DNA matches it firmly. Only part of the rows carry a size: once, few, many, or a class if the clone is expanded.

D gene: TRBD2; clone size: once; J gene: TRBJ2-7; V gene: TRBV7-9; CDR3 protein: CASSLARTSGRDYEQYF; CDR3 DNA: TGTGCCAGCAGCTTAGCCCGGACTAGCGGGAGAGACTACGAGCAGTACTTC
D gene: TRBD1; clone size: NA; J gene: TRBJ1-1; V gene: TRBV6-4; CDR3 protein: CASRTDRGRNTEAFF; CDR3 DNA: TGTGCCAGCAGGACCGACAGGGGGCGGAACACTGAAGCTTTCTTT
D gene: TRBD2; clone size: once; J gene: TRBJ2-7; V gene: TRBV15; CDR3 protein: CATRITSGSSYEQYF; CDR3 DNA: TGTGCCACCAGGATTACTAGCGGGAGCTCCTACGAGCAGTACTTC
D gene: TRBD1; clone size: few; J gene: TRBJ1-3; V gene: TRBV9; CDR3 protein: CASSGRDRGLGNTIYF; CDR3 DNA: TGTGCCAGCAGCGGGAGGGACAGGGGTCTGGGAAACACCATATATTTT
D gene: NA; clone size: NA; J gene: TRBJ2-7; V gene: TRBV28; CDR3 protein: CASSLVESEQYF; CDR3 DNA: TGTGCCAGCAGTTTGGTGGAGAGCGAGCAGTACTTC
D gene: NA; clone size: NA; J gene: TRBJ2-3; V gene: TRBV7-9; CDR3 protein: CASSFLRGTDTQYF; CDR3 DNA: TGTGCCAGCAGCTTCCTCCGGGGCACAGATACGCAGTATTTT
D gene: NA; clone size: NA; J gene: TRBJ2-1; V gene: TRBV7-8; CDR3 protein: CASSLGRGTSYNEQFF; CDR3 DNA: TGTGCCAGCAGCTTAGGTAGGGGGACCTCCTACAATGAGCAGTTCTTC
D gene: TRBD1; clone size: NA; J gene: TRBJ1-4; V gene: TRBV24-1; CDR3 protein: CATGTAQNEKLFF; CDR3 DNA: TGTGCCACCGGGACAGCTCAAAATGAAAAACTGTTTTTT
D gene: NA; clone size: NA; J gene: TRBJ2-1; V gene: TRBV11-2; CDR3 protein: CASSPRRDTYNEQFF; CDR3 DNA: TGTGCCAGCAGCCCACGTAGGGACACCTACAATGAGCAGTTCTTC
D gene: TRBD2; clone size: NA; J gene: TRBJ2-3; V gene: TRBV7-3; CDR3 protein: CASSPRRWGGFTDTQYF; CDR3 DNA: TGTGCCAGCAGCCCCCGTCGGTGGGGGGGGTTCACAGATACGCAGTATTTT
D gene: TRBD1; clone size: NA; J gene: TRBJ1-1; V gene: TRBV6-2/TRBV6-3; CDR3 protein: CASSYPMGQGDTEAFF; CDR3 DNA: TGTGCCAGCAGTTACCCGATGGGACAGGGGGACACTGAAGCTTTCTTT